This TCR beta chain came from a study of T-cell reconstitution after alpha-beta-depleted transplantation in children. A TCRbeta library incorporating unique molecular identifiers was prepared. A single record per CDR3 protein comes from TCRdb applying MiXCR to the PCR reads. The sample yields 190,000 or so distinct CDR3 sequences, about 6.3% seen once. Germline V lookup: CDR1 LNHNV, CDR2 YYDKDF (reference sequence). V gave up 9 bases and J gave up 2 bases, with 12 bases separating them. CDR3 size: 13 residues. This clonotype was counted ten times or more. The TCR comes from a human donor who donated a stem cell graft to a child with Wiskott-Aldrich syndrome. The sequenced sample was PBMCs from the stem cell graft donor, obtained from the stem cell graft. V is TRBV15 and J is TRBJ2-3; D is undetermined. CDR3 amino acids: CATKSQHTDTQYF. In DNA form, the CDR3 reads TGTGCCACAAAGTCACAACACACAGATACGCAGTATTTT.